The next 22 T cell receptor beta chains were all read from a single sample in a study of CD8+CD57+ T cells in acquired aplastic anemia. Profiling that covered TCR beta VDJ and CDR3 relied on genomic DNA as its template. MiXCR was run by TCRdb on the reads, yielding one entry per CDR3 protein. The data hold 400,000 to 500,000 distinct CDR3 sequences, with roughly 64% observed a single time. The sequenced sample consisted of sorted CD4+, CD8+, or CD8+CD57+ T cells (not recorded which) from PBMCs. The receptor set was obtained from a human donor in good health, serving as a control.

With respect to this clonotype: A much larger clone is a single base away; this may be a read error. The V call is TRBV6-1, the J call TRBJ2-3; D may be TRBD2 (5 bases). CDR1 and CDR2 from the germline V gene are MNHNS and SASEGT. This CDR3 is built from 13 residues. The DNA for the CDR3 is TGTGCCAGCCCCCGGGGAGACACAAATACGCAGTATTTT. Its translation is CASPRGDTNTQYF.

J is TRBJ1-6 and V is TRBV27; possible D gene TRBD1, 5 bases. Germline CDR1 and CDR2: MNHEY and SMNVEV (reference sequence). V dropped 2 bases and J dropped 7 bases, with 15 bases sitting between them. The CDR3 totals 16 residues. The DNA of the CDR3 is TGTGCCAGCAGTTTAAGGGCAGGGTCGTCAAATTCACCCCTCCACTTT. Amino acids: CASSLRAGSSNSPLHF.

On this clonotype itself: A much larger clone is a single base away; this may be a read error. This chain connects TRBV6-5 to TRBJ2-2; D is perhaps TRBD1 (6 bases). Germline CDR1 is MNHEY and CDR2 is SVGAGI. The CDR3 is 15 residues long. CDR3 nucleotides: TGTGCCAGCAGTTACGAGCAGGGACACACCGGGGCGCTGTTTTTT. Its translation: CASSYEQGHTGALFF.

Remarks on this clonotype: One junction end disagrees with the germline gene, perhaps due to a read error. V usage is TRBV10-1 and J usage is TRBJ2-1; D tentatively fits TRBD1 or TRBD2 (5 bases each). Germline CDR1 is WNHNN and CDR2 is SYGVQD (reference sequence). This CDR3 has 15 residues. The DNA for the CDR3 is TGCTCCAGTAGTCGCCGCACCGGGGCGGACAATGAGCAGTTCTTC. Protein: CSSSRRTGADNEQFF.

The chain carries TRBV4-1 and TRBJ1-6; D may be TRBD1 (6 bases). The germline CDR1 and CDR2 sequences are MGHRA and YSYEKL. V lost 7 bases to trimming and J lost 0 bases, with 13 bases between them. This CDR3 has 16 amino acids. The CDR3 loop reads CASTRDRSSYNSPLHF. In DNA form, the CDR3 reads TGCGCCAGCACCCGAGACAGGAGCTCCTATAATTCACCCCTCCACTTT.

There are many counts of this clonotype. This chain connects TRBV20-1 to TRBJ2-5; 7 nucleotides align to TRBD1. This CDR3 spans 17 amino acids. Trimming at V came to 2 bases and at J to 4 bases, leaving 16 bases not matched to a gene. The germline gives CDR1 DFQATT, CDR2 SNEGSKA (reference sequence). The CDR3 region is CSARKPPTGFGGETQYF. The CDR3 DNA is TGCAGTGCTAGAAAGCCCCCGACAGGGTTTGGGGGAGAGACCCAGTACTTC.

V and J are TRBV5-5 and TRBJ1-5; possible D gene TRBD1, 6 bases. The CDR3 has 14 residues. Germline CDR1 reads SGHKS; CDR2 reads YYEKEE (reference sequence). With 7 bases removed from V and 5 bases from J, the gap between germline ends came to 16 bases. Here the CDR3 reads CASDFGEGDQPQHF. CDR3 DNA: TGTGCCAGCGACTTCGGGGAGGGGGATCAGCCCCAGCATTTT.

The rearrangement links TRBV20-1 to TRBJ1-6; D not resolved. The length of the CDR3 is 13 residues. Germline values: CDR1 DFQATT, CDR2 SNEGSKA (reference sequence). The germline V and J ends were trimmed by 0 bases and 7 bases, with 7 bases remaining between them. The CDR3 sequence: CSAREVVNSPLHF. The CDR3 region has the DNA TGCAGTGCTAGAGAGGTAGTGAATTCACCCCTCCACTTT.

This clonotype has at least ten counts. The rearrangement uses TRBV7-2 and TRBJ2-2, with TRBD2 as a possible D gene (6 bases). Germline assignment: CDR1 SGHTA and CDR2 FQGNSA. CDR3 length: 17 amino acids. Between the trimmed V and J ends, which lost 0 bases and 2 bases, there was a span of 13 bases. The CDR3 reads CASSLAPRDLNTGELFF. CDR3 nucleotide sequence: TGTGCCAGCAGCTTAGCCCCAAGGGACTTAAACACCGGGGAGCTGTTTTTT.

As for this clonotype: A junction boundary mismatches the germline segment, possibly from a read error. This rearrangement joins TRBV5-1 to TRBJ2-3; 7 nucleotides align to TRBD1. Germline V gives CDR1 SGHRS, CDR2 YFSETQ. The CDR3 contains 15 residues. The CDR3 sequence: CASSLATGRSDTQYF. The CDR3 DNA reads TGTGCCAGCAGCTTAGCGACAGGGCGGTCAGATACGCAGTATTTT.

This clonotype was recorded at least ten times. The chain couples TRBV5-1 to TRBJ1-2, with a tentative D call TRBD1 (5 bases). Trimming removed 4 bases from V and 8 bases from J, with 21 bases in between. The CDR3 spans 15 residues. CDR1 and CDR2 from the germline V gene are SGHRS and YFSETQ. The CDR3 loop is CASSPGDANVRGYTF. CDR3 nucleotide sequence: TGCGCCAGCAGCCCCGGGGACGCCAACGTGCGGGGCTACACCTTC.

The rearrangement joins TRBV19 to TRBJ2-3, with a tentative D call TRBD2 (6 bases). The CDR3 consists of 15 residues. The V gene lost 2 bases and the J gene lost 6 bases, with 15 bases spanning the gap. Germline V lookup: CDR1 LNHDA, CDR2 SQIVND (reference sequence). The CDR3 is CASSITGGLIDTQYF. The CDR3 DNA is TGTGCCAGTAGTATAACCGGGGGTTTGATTGATACGCAGTATTTT.

J is TRBJ2-1 and V is TRBV7-3; 8 bases match TRBD2. The CDR3 length is 15 residues. The J segment lost 4 bases and the V segment lost 4 bases, leaving 6 bases of the junction unmatched. In germline, CDR1 is SGHTA, CDR2 FQGTGA. The CDR3 reads CASSSPGLDYNEQFF. The CDR3, as DNA: TGTGCCAGCAGCTCACCGGGACTAGATTACAATGAGCAGTTCTTC.

The chain joins TRBV12-3 or TRBV12-4 to TRBJ1-6, with D perhaps TRBD1 (5 bases). The V gene lost 6 bases and the J gene lost 6 bases, with 12 bases spanning the gap. There are 14 residues in the CDR3. The CDR3 here is CASSRQGRNSPLHF. CDR3 nucleotide sequence: TGTGCCAGCAGCAGGCAGGGTCGTAATTCACCCCTCCACTTT.

In regard to this clonotype: Lacking the conserved final phenylalanine or tryptophan, this CDR3 likely reflects a read error. J is TRBJ2-5 and V is TRBV20-1; no clear D. Trimming removed 5 bases from V and 8 bases from J, with 9 bases in between. The CDR3 has 10 residues. Germline V lookup: CDR1 DFQATT, CDR2 SNEGSKA (reference sequence). The CDR3 loop reads CSAVENTQYI. CDR3 coding DNA: TGCAGTGCTGTCGAAAATACCCAGTACATC.

This clonotype was counted ten times or more. This sequence joins TRBV19 and TRBJ1-5; TRBD1 agrees at 10 bases. V was clipped by 4 bases and J by 5 bases; unmatched bases: 2. The CDR3 is made up of 14 amino acids. The germline gives CDR1 LNHDA, CDR2 SQIVND (reference sequence). Here the CDR3 DNA reads TGTGCCAGTAGTAAAGGGACAGGGGATCAGCCCCAGCATTTT. Its translation is CASSKGTGDQPQHF.

V is TRBV7-3 and J is TRBJ1-6; D might be TRBD1 (5 bases). Germline loops: CDR1 SGHTA, CDR2 FQGTGA. V shed 5 bases and J shed 13 bases, with 27 bases lying between them. The CDR3 contains 17 residues. In DNA, the CDR3 is TGTGCCAGCAGCCGTGAGACAGCGGAGACCCAGTACTTCCCCCTCCACTTT. Translating it yields CASSRETAETQYFPLHF.

V is TRBV5-1 and J is TRBJ2-1, with 8 bases fitting TRBD1. The V segment lost 0 bases and the J segment 0 bases; nucleotides outside the gene matches: 5. The germline gives CDR1 SGHRS, CDR2 YFSETQ. The CDR3 loop spans 17 amino acids. This CDR3 reads CASSLVSGGSSYNEQFF. CDR3 in DNA: TGCGCCAGCAGCTTGGTTTCAGGGGGCAGCTCCTACAATGAGCAGTTCTTC.

This clonotype has at least ten counts. This chain links TRBV30 with TRBJ1-1; D ambiguous. Germline V gene data show CDR1 as GTSNPN and CDR2 as SVGIG (reference sequence). The CDR3 loop spans 15 amino acids. Trimming took off 2 bases at V and 1 base at J, with 14 bases between the two ends. The CDR3 sequence is CAWSPRLRGNTEAFF. DNA of the CDR3: TGTGCCTGGAGTCCCCGTTTAAGAGGGAACACTGAAGCTTTCTTT.

This clonotype was detected only a few times. This chain uses TRBV19 with TRBJ1-2; 7 nucleotides line up with TRBD1. CDR3 length equals 13 residues. V gave up 7 bases and J gave up 8 bases; unmatched junction bases: 10. CDR1 and CDR2 from the germline V gene are LNHDA and SQIVND (reference sequence). The CDR3 nucleotides read TGTGCCAGTAATGTAGGGGGCCCTCGGGGCTACACCTTC. This sequence encodes CASNVGGPRGYTF.

This clonotype was seen a few times. The CDR3 nucleotides read TGTGCCACCAGTCCCCAGGGGGGGGGTGGCTACACCTTC. The encoded protein is CATSPQGGGGYTF. The chain is built from TRBV24-1 and TRBJ1-2; 7 bases map to TRBD1. CDR3 length: 13 amino acids. V shed 6 bases, J shed 7 bases, and the junction held 7 bases outside the gene matches. Germline loops: CDR1 KGHDR, CDR2 SFDVKD.

This clonotype was seen a single time. One end of the junction is discordant with germline, which a read error may explain. The chain links TRBV7-2 to TRBJ2-5; TRBD1 is a possible D gene (6 bases). The germline V gene encodes CDR1 SGHTA and CDR2 FQGNSA. The CDR3 is made up of 14 amino acids. CDR3 residues: CASSPGDYSNQPQF. The DNA of the CDR3 is TGTGCCAGCAGCCCAGGGGATTATAGCAATCAGCCCCAGTTC. The full variable domain, rest sourced from reference TRBV7-2 and TRBJ2-5, is GAGVSQSPSNKVTEKGKDVELRCDPISGHTALYWYRQSLGQGLEFLIYFQGNSAPDKSGLPSDRFSAERTGGSVSTLTIQRTQQEDSAVYLCASSPGDYSNQPQFGPGTRLLVL.